These T cell receptor beta chains were read from a single sample in a study of cytomegalovirus exposure and HLA in healthy donors. Assay used: immunoSEQ multiplex PCR; TCRdb lists only in-frame clones, some missing. The sample has 95,000 to 150,000 clones, more than 60% seen once. The sequenced material came from PBMCs. All receptors come from a woman aged 40 to 49 in good health and CMV-seropositive. Each CDR3 is given with its conserved first and last residue. D genes are given only for firm matches. Expanded clones are given a class, and other clones once, few, many or no size at all.

>TRBV14|.|TRBJ1-2|.
TGTGCCAGCAGCCAAGATCCTAGGAGAACCTACACCTTC
CASSQDPRRTYTF
>TRBV7-8|.|TRBJ2-2|.
TGTGCCAGCAGCCCTGGCGGGGGCGGGAGAGGGGCCGGGGAGCTGTTTTTT
CASSPGGGGRGAGELFF
>TRBV7-2|TRBD1|TRBJ2-7|.
TGTGCCAGCAGCCTGAGCGCCAGGGGGCTGGGCGAGCAGTACTTC
CASSLSARGLGEQYF
>TRBV15|.|TRBJ1-1|.
TGTGCCACCAGCAGAGACCATAACAAAGCTTTCTTT
CATSRDHNKAFF
>TRBV15|TRBD1|TRBJ2-3|once
TGTGCCACCAGCAGGCCCGGGACAGCCTCTAGCACAGATACGCAGTATTTT
CATSRPGTASSTDTQYF
>TRBV9|TRBD1|TRBJ1-2|few
TGTGCCAGCAGCGGTAGCAGGGGGCCCTATGGCTACACCTTC
CASSGSRGPYGYTF
>TRBV6-1|.|TRBJ1-5|.
TGTGCCAGCAGTGGAAACAGGGGCAATCAGCCCCAGCATTTT
CASSGNRGNQPQHF
>TRBV11-2|.|TRBJ2-5|.
TGTGCCAGCAGCTTTGGCGGGCTAGCTGGGGAGACCCAGTACTTC
CASSFGGLAGETQYF
>TRBV21-1|.|TRBJ1-5|.
TGTGCCAGCAGAGCGGCAATTCAGCCCCAGCATTTT
CASRAAIQPQHF
>TRBV7-6|.|TRBJ2-3|.
TGTGCCAGCAGCCGAGGGGGGGGCACAGATACGCAGTATTTT
CASSRGGGTDTQYF
>TRBV28|.|TRBJ1-1|.
TGTGCCAGCAGCCGCCCTATGAACACTGAAGCTTTCTTT
CASSRPMNTEAFF
>TRBV9|TRBD1|TRBJ2-2|.
TGTGCCAGCAGCTCAGGGGGTACCGGGGAGCTGTTTTTT
CASSSGGTGELFF
>TRBV7-7|TRBD2|TRBJ2-5|.
TGTGCTAGCAGCCCGACTAGCGGGGAGACCCAGTACTTC
CASSPTSGETQYF
>TRBV10-1|.|TRBJ2-3|.
TGCGCCAGCAGTGCGGGACTCTTAAGGACAGATACGCAGTATTTT
CASSAGLLRTDTQYF
>TRBV10-3|TRBD1|TRBJ1-1|once
TGTGCCGCCACACAGGGGGCCCTGAACACTGAAGCTTTCTTT
CAATQGALNTEAFF
>TRBV7-6|TRBD1|TRBJ2-5|.
TGTGCCAGCAGCTTAGGGACAGGGGTTTTGGAGACCCAGTACTTC
CASSLGTGVLETQYF